This TCR beta chain was sequenced during a study of T-cell memory formation after mild COVID-19. This clonotype was seen more than once but under ten times. Trimming took 1 base from V and 4 from J; bases not matched to a gene: 3. The CDR3 length is 15 residues. From the 5' RACE reads, TCRdb called clonotypes with MiXCR, one entry per CDR3 protein. The sample has about 290,000 distinct CDR3 sequences; more than 15% are singletons. This clonotype was sampled from a man aged 18 to 30 who had mild COVID-19 (a few samples of this study predate the infection). Cell type and time point are not known. The sample consisted of PBMCs or a T cell subset sorted from them (not recorded which). J is TRBJ2-2 and V is TRBV12-3 or TRBV12-4; 7 bases are a match to TRBD2. The CDR3, as DNA: TGTGCCAGCAGTTTAGGGCAGCGGGGCACCGGGGAGCTGTTTTTT. Translated: CASSLGQRGTGELFF.